These T cell receptor beta chains were read from a single sample in a study of a mutant IDH1 vaccine in newly diagnosed glioma. These TCRs' antigens remain unknown. TCRdb's copy holds only in-frame clones and misses some; the assay was immunoSEQ multiplex PCR. The repertoire holds about 30,000 clones, with just under 85% as singletons. This sample comprised PBMCs, obtained from a glioma patient whose treatment included an IDH1 peptide vaccine. The receptors were sampled from a young man with glioma. The CDR3 runs from the conserved cysteine through the conserved F or W. Each record gives: D gene, V gene, CDR3 length, J gene, clone size, CDR3 protein, CDR3 DNA. A D gene is named only where the DNA matches it firmly. The listing skips clone size in some rows; elsewhere it reads once, few, many or a size class.

>.|TRBV30|14|TRBJ2-1|.
CAWSTGNSYNEQFF
TGTGCCTGGAGTACCGGGAACTCCTACAATGAGCAGTTCTTC
>.|TRBV5-1|16|TRBJ1-1|.
CASSSGNSGRGTEAFF
TGCGCCAGCAGCTCCGGGAACTCAGGACGTGGCACTGAAGCTTTCTTT
>.|TRBV19|18|TRBJ2-4|.
CASSIDLEGELAKNIQYF
TGTGCCAGTAGTATAGATCTTGAGGGAGAGCTAGCCAAAAACATTCAGTACTTC
>.|TRBV5-4|13|TRBJ2-7|.
CASSLYRVNEQYF
TGTGCCAGCAGCTTGTACAGGGTCAACGAGCAGTACTTC
>.|TRBV9|13|TRBJ1-2|once
CASSVAGVYGYTF
TGTGCCAGCAGCGTAGCGGGGGTTTATGGCTACACCTTC
>TRBD1|TRBV29-1|13|TRBJ2-5|.
CSALDRAGETQYF
TGCAGCGCCTTAGACAGGGCAGGAGAGACCCAGTACTTC
>TRBD1|TRBV13|15|TRBJ2-7|few
CASSPVGQEPYEQYF
TGTGCCAGCAGCCCCGTGGGACAGGAGCCCTACGAGCAGTACTTC
>.|TRBV7-2|13|TRBJ2-1|.
CASSDSSYNEQFF
TGTGCCAGCAGCGACAGCTCCTACAATGAGCAGTTCTTC
>TRBD1|TRBV25-1|14|TRBJ2-5|once
CASSRQGAQETQYF
TGTGCCAGCAGTAGACAGGGGGCCCAAGAGACCCAGTACTTC
>TRBD1|TRBV6-1|14|TRBJ1-2|.
CASSEQDRGYGYTF
TGTGCCAGCAGTGAGCAGGACAGGGGATACGGCTACACCTTC
>TRBD1|TRBV13|14|TRBJ1-2|.
CASSPDRGGYGYTF
TGTGCCAGCAGCCCAGACAGGGGAGGTTATGGCTACACCTTC
>.|TRBV5-1|12|TRBJ2-7|.
CASGGLSYEQYF
TGCGCCAGCGGTGGGTTATCCTACGAGCAGTACTTC
>.|TRBV6-5|14|TRBJ2-1|.
CASSYKTEYNEQFF
TGTGCCAGCAGTTACAAGACCGAGTACAATGAGCAGTTCTTC
>.|TRBV4-1|16|TRBJ1-3|.
CASSQEGTSWGNTIYF
TGCGCCAGCAGCCAAGAAGGGACTTCGTGGGGAAACACCATATATTTT
>TRBD1|TRBV7-2|15|TRBJ2-1|.
CASSSKGAGYPREFF
TGTGCCAGCAGCTCGAAGGGGGCCGGTTATCCTAGGGAGTTCTTC
>.|TRBV6-1|15|TRBJ1-3|.
CASSAGASSGNTIYF
TGTGCCAGCAGTGCTGGGGCCTCCTCTGGAAACACCATATATTTT
>.|TRBV5-1|14|TRBJ2-7|.
CASSSTRRIYEQYF
TGCGCCAGCAGCTCAACCAGACGGATCTACGAGCAGTACTTC
>.|TRBV4-3|13|TRBJ1-4|.
CASSRTFGEKLFF
TGCGCCAGCAGCCGGACCTTTGGTGAAAAACTGTTTTTT
>.|TRBV18|12|TRBJ2-3|few
CASSPTTDTQYF
TGTGCCAGCTCACCCACTACAGATACGCAGTATTTT
>.|TRBV30|14|TRBJ1-5|few
CAWSVPAGTQPQHF
TGTGCCTGGAGTGTACCGGCAGGGACTCAGCCCCAGCATTTT
>.|TRBV29-1|11|TRBJ2-3|.
CSSGVADTQYF
TGCAGCTCAGGGGTGGCAGATACGCAGTATTTT
>.|TRBV29-1|14|TRBJ2-2|.
CSVSPRGGTGELFF
TGCAGCGTATCACCCAGGGGGGGGACCGGGGAGCTGTTTTTT
>.|TRBV11-2|14|TRBJ2-7|once
CASSPRTELYEQYF
TGTGCCAGCAGCCCGCGGACAGAGCTCTACGAGCAGTACTTC
>TRBD2|TRBV5-1|16|TRBJ2-4|once
CASSPSGDLAKNIQYF
TGCGCCAGCAGCCCTAGCGGGGACTTGGCCAAAAACATTCAGTACTTC
>TRBD2|TRBV5-4|14|TRBJ2-1|.
CASSPSSGSNEQFF
TGTGCCAGCAGCCCGAGTAGCGGGTCCAATGAGCAGTTCTTC
>TRBD1|TRBV2|14|TRBJ1-6|.
CASSEVTGDSPLHF
TGTGCCAGCAGTGAGGTGACAGGGGATTCACCCCTCCACTTT
>TRBD1|TRBV18|17|TRBJ2-7|.
CASSPSPGTGGAYEQYF
TGTGCCAGCTCACCTAGTCCCGGGACAGGGGGCGCATACGAGCAGTACTTC
>TRBD2|TRBV2|13|TRBJ2-3|.
CASSGERGVPPYF
TGTGCCAGCAGTGGCGAGCGGGGGGTCCCTCCGTATTTT
>.|TRBV30|14|TRBJ1-1|medium-sized
CAWSVLRMNTEAFF
TGTGCCTGGAGTGTTTTACGGATGAACACTGAAGCTTTCTTT
>TRBD1|TRBV4-2|15|TRBJ2-4|.
CASSARQGAKNIQYF
TGTGCCAGCAGCGCCAGACAGGGGGCCAAAAACATTCAGTACTTC
>TRBD1|TRBV4-1|16|TRBJ2-3|.
CASSHNPSGGPKVQYF
TGCGCCAGCAGCCATAACCCCTCAGGGGGCCCTAAGGTGCAGTATTTT
>TRBD2|TRBV15|17|TRBJ2-5|.
CATSRDPAGGPGETQYF
TGTGCCACCAGCAGAGATCCGGCGGGAGGGCCCGGAGAGACCCAGTACTTC
>.|TRBV6-5|16|TRBJ1-3|.
CASSWTSPGPGNTIYF
TGTGCCAGCAGTTGGACGTCTCCGGGGCCCGGAAACACCATATATTTT
>TRBD2|TRBV6-6|15|TRBJ2-3|.
CASSYRLAAQDTQYF
TGTGCCAGCAGCTACCGACTAGCAGCTCAGGATACGCAGTATTTT
>.|TRBV2|11|TRBJ1-4|.
CASSRNEKLFF
TGTGCCAGCAGTAGAAATGAAAAACTGTTTTTT
>.|TRBV2|15|TRBJ1-3|.
CASSDQMTSGNTIYF
TGTGCCAGCAGTGATCAGATGACCTCTGGAAACACCATATATTTT
>TRBD1|TRBV6-5|16|TRBJ2-7|.
CASSYTRTGPSYEQYF
TGTGCCAGCAGTTACACTAGGACAGGGCCCTCCTACGAGCAGTACTTC
>.|TRBV30|15|TRBJ1-1|.
CAWMGNHNLNTEAFF
TGTGCCTGGATGGGTAACCACAACCTGAACACTGAAGCTTTCTTT